The 23 T cell receptor beta chains below all came from one sample that was sequenced in a study of PD-1 blockade in classical Hodgkin lymphoma. Measured with immunoSEQ multiplex PCR; TCRdb has only the in-frame clones, and not every one. The data contain about 28,000 clones, 80% of them seen just once; the ten biggest clones take up 15% to 20%. Time point in this sample: cycle 4 day 1 (C4D1), after six to seven weeks of nivolumab. Each patient experienced a relapse that followed autologous stem cell transplantation, and brentuximab vedotin exposure varied. The sequencing used peripheral blood mononuclear cells (PBMCs), collected before the fourth cycle of nivolumab. Source of these receptors: a human donor with classical Hodgkin lymphoma.

The genes are TRBV4-1 and TRBJ2-7, with D perhaps TRBD1 (6 bases). This CDR3 spans 15 amino acids. Germline-derived CDR1 and CDR2 are MGHRA and YSYEKL. V lost 0 bases and J lost 5, with 14 bases in between. The CDR3 DNA sequence: TGCGCCAGCAGCCAAGATGCCCAGGGGATCGACGAGCAGTACTTC. Protein product: CASSQDAQGIDEQYF.

This chain uses TRBV7-2 with TRBJ1-3; no reliable D call. V lost 2 bases and J lost 0, with 8 bases in between. In germline, CDR1 is SGHTA, CDR2 FQGNSA. This CDR3 comprises 15 residues. The CDR3 nucleotides read TGTGCCAGCAGCTTAAATGGGCACTCTGGAAACACCATATATTTT. Its translation is CASSLNGHSGNTIYF.

The rearrangement uses TRBV6-1 and TRBJ1-4; D might be TRBD1 (5 bases). The CDR3 loop spans 14 amino acids. Per germline, CDR1 MNHNS and CDR2 SASEGT. V was shortened by 3 bases and J by 7 bases, with 12 bases between the two germline ends. The CDR3 loop is CASSEAGSLEKLFF. The CDR3 bases are TGTGCCAGCAGTGAGGCAGGGTCCCTTGAAAAACTGTTTTTT.

V and J are TRBV5-6 and TRBJ2-3, with D possibly matching TRBD2 (5 bases). Germline CDR1 and CDR2: SGHDT and YYEEEE. The CDR3 loop spans 14 amino acids. V was shortened by 2 bases and J by 4 bases, with 11 bases between the two germline ends. The CDR3, as DNA: TGTGCCAGCAGCTTCGGGATTGTGGCAGATACGCAGTATTTT. Translating gives CASSFGIVADTQYF.

Here the CDR3 reads CAWSVGTGYNQPQHF. CDR3 coding DNA: TGTGCCTGGAGTGTGGGCACAGGGTACAATCAGCCCCAGCATTTT. The genes are TRBV30 and TRBJ1-5, with D perhaps TRBD1 (6 bases). The V end lost 0 bases, the J end lost 3 bases, and 12 bases lay between the germline ends. CDR3 length equals 15 residues. The germline CDR1 and CDR2 sequences are GTSNPN and SVGIG (reference sequence).

The CDR3 loop reads CASSSLAGDYNEQFF. The CDR3 DNA follows: TGTGCCAGCTCCTCCCTAGCGGGAGACTACAATGAGCAGTTCTTC. V gene TRBV18 combines with J gene TRBJ2-1, with 10 bases identical to TRBD2. From germline, CDR1 is KGHSH and CDR2 LQKENI. The CDR3 runs to 15 residues. V shed 6 bases, J shed 3 bases, and the junction held 5 bases outside the gene matches.

This chain joins TRBV5-1 and TRBJ2-7; 7 bases map to TRBD2. Germline V gives CDR1 SGHRS, CDR2 YFSETQ. The CDR3 runs 15 residues. The V and J ends lost 0 bases and 3 bases, in that order; junction bases with no gene match: 6. The CDR3 DNA is TGCGCCAGCAGCTTGGAGGCTAGCGGAATCTACGAGCAGTACTTC. Its translation: CASSLEASGIYEQYF.

This chain uses TRBV5-1 with TRBJ2-3; 12 positions match TRBD2. Germline V gives CDR1 SGHRS, CDR2 YFSETQ. The length of the CDR3 is 15 residues. V was pared by 3 bases and J by 5 bases, with 4 bases of the junction left unmatched. The CDR3 DNA follows: TGCGCCAGCAGCTCCGGACTAGCGGGAAAAGATACGCAGTATTTT. Translating it yields CASSSGLAGKDTQYF.

This chain connects TRBV7-2 to TRBJ2-3; 10 bases line up with TRBD1. V shed 5 bases and J 3 bases; nucleotides not matched to a gene: 5. This CDR3 has 15 amino acids. CDR1 and CDR2 (germline): SGHTA, FQGNSA. The CDR3 loop is CASSPRDRGTDTQYF. The DNA for the CDR3 is TGTGCCAGCAGCCCGAGGGACAGGGGAACAGATACGCAGTATTTT.

The chain couples TRBV10-3 to TRBJ2-1; TRBD1 matches 7 bases. Germline trimming cut 2 bases from V and 8 bases from J; bases unmatched to any gene: 6. This CDR3 has 14 amino acids. Germline-derived CDR1 and CDR2 are ENHRY and SYGVKD. CDR3 loop: CAISETGQEHEQFF. Here the CDR3 DNA reads TGTGCCATCAGTGAGACCGGACAGGAGCATGAGCAGTTCTTC.

In DNA, the CDR3 is TGCGCCAGCAGTGGCCGCGAGGGGGCTGATCAGCCCCAGCATTTT. Translating it yields CASSGREGADQPQHF. V gene TRBV10-1 combines with J gene TRBJ1-5; 7 nucleotides match TRBD1. Germline loops: CDR1 WNHNN, CDR2 SYGVQD (reference sequence). J was trimmed by 5 bases and V by 4 bases; bases with no gene match: 8. The CDR3 length is 15 residues.

The CDR3 DNA sequence: TGTGCCAGCAGCCGAATTACCGGGACAGGGAACAATGAGCAGTTCTTC. It is translated as CASSRITGTGNNEQFF. This chain connects TRBV7-8 to TRBJ2-1; 9 bases align to TRBD1. The length of the CDR3 is 16 residues. V shed 5 bases, J shed 5 bases, and the junction held 10 bases outside the gene matches. From germline, CDR1 is SGHVS and CDR2 FQNEAQ.

This chain joins TRBV6-6 and TRBJ2-7; 9 bases fit TRBD2. Looked up from germline, CDR1 is MNHNY and CDR2 is SVGAGI (reference sequence). CDR3 length: 15 residues. V gave up 4 bases and J gave up 9 bases; unmatched junction bases: 13. DNA for the CDR3: TGTGCCAGCAGTTCCCTCGGTGGAGCGGGAGGTTGGCAGTACTTC. Its translation is CASSSLGGAGGWQYF.

This rearrangement joins TRBV5-1 to TRBJ2-7; 7 bases are a match to TRBD2. Looked up from germline, CDR1 is SGHRS and CDR2 is YFSETQ. This CDR3 region has 15 residues. V dropped 4 bases and J dropped 2; count of bases not matched to a gene: 9. CDR3 sequence reads: CASSLNSGRAYEQYF. In DNA, the CDR3 is TGCGCCAGCAGCCTGAATTCTGGGAGGGCCTACGAGCAGTACTTC.

The V and J genes are TRBV27 and TRBJ1-1; D is undetermined. V dropped 2 bases and J dropped 4 bases, with 8 bases sitting between them. The CDR3 is 13 amino acids. Germline V CDR1 and CDR2: MNHEY, SMNVEV (reference sequence). The CDR3 DNA reads TGTGCCAGCAGTTTAGGTTTGAGCACTGAAGCTTTCTTT. It codes for CASSLGLSTEAFF.

In this sample, this clone turned up a few times. The chain is built from TRBV2 and TRBJ2-7; D perhaps matches TRBD2 (7 bases). Deletions cut 7 bases from V and 3 bases from J, with 10 bases between. There are 12 residues in the CDR3. Germline CDR1 and CDR2: SNHLY and FYNNEI. CDR3 amino acids: CASKGGGYEQYF. CDR3 in DNA: TGTGCCAGCAAGGGAGGGGGCTACGAGCAGTACTTC.

This clone has only a few counts. The rearrangement uses TRBV27 and TRBJ1-5; D possibly corresponds to TRBD1 (5 bases). From germline, CDR1 is MNHEY and CDR2 SMNVEV (reference sequence). The CDR3 has 12 amino acids. V was cut by 6 bases and J by 7 bases, with 10 bases left in between. The CDR3 sequence: CASRTERQPQHF. CDR3 coding DNA: TGTGCCAGCAGGACAGAGAGGCAGCCCCAGCATTTT.

This chain links TRBV6-1 with TRBJ2-5, with D unclear. Germline V lookup: CDR1 MNHNS, CDR2 SASEGT. Trimming stripped 7 bases from V and 4 bases from J, with 7 bases between. The CDR3 is made up of 11 amino acids. CDR3 sequence (DNA): TGTGCCAGCAATTTTGTAGAGACCCAGTACTTC. As protein: CASNFVETQYF.

This clone showed up just once. This chain joins TRBV6-1 and TRBJ2-7; 8 bases fit TRBD2. With 4 bases clipped from V and 7 bases from J, the junction kept 9 bases outside the gene matches. The CDR3 is made up of 14 amino acids. CDR1 MNHNS and CDR2 SASEGT come from the germline V gene. The CDR3 reads CASSGGTSYSEQYF. Written as DNA, the CDR3 is TGTGCCAGCAGTGGGGGGACTAGTTATAGTGAGCAGTACTTC.

The chain employs TRBV19 and TRBJ2-5; D is perhaps TRBD2 (8 bases). The length of the CDR3 is 16 residues. Trimming cost V 3 bases and J 5 bases, with 19 bases left between them. The germline V gene has CDR1 LNHDA and CDR2 SQIVND (reference sequence). In DNA form, the CDR3 reads TGTGCCAGTAGTATCGGGGGGGGACAGAGGACGGAGACCCAGTACTTC. It yields the protein CASSIGGGQRTETQYF. Full variable domain (missing parts from reference TRBV19 and TRBJ2-5): DGGITQSPKYLFRKEGQNVTLSCEQNLNHDAMYWYRQDPGQGLRLIYYSQIVNDFQKGDIAEGYSVSREKKESFPLTVTSAQKNPTAFYLCASSIGGGQRTETQYFGPGTRLLVL.

This chain connects TRBV27 to TRBJ2-2; 7 nucleotides line up with TRBD2. V was pared by 4 bases and J by 6 bases, with 8 bases of the junction left unmatched. The CDR3 loop spans 15 amino acids. Germline V lookup: CDR1 MNHEY, CDR2 SMNVEV (reference sequence). The CDR3 nucleotides read TGTGCCAGCAGTTCTCGGGCGGGAGTACCCGGGGAGCTGTTTTTT. Residues: CASSSRAGVPGELFF.

V is TRBV27 and J is TRBJ1-1, with a possible D match to TRBD1 (6 bases). This CDR3 comprises 16 residues. Trimming stripped 1 base from V and 4 bases from J, with 16 bases between. The germline V gene has CDR1 MNHEY and CDR2 SMNVEV (reference sequence). The CDR3 coding sequence is TGTGCCAGCAGTTTATTTAGTGGGGGCGGAAGCACTGAAGCTTTCTTT. It codes for CASSLFSGGGSTEAFF.

The V call is TRBV11-2, the J call TRBJ1-2, with D possibly matching TRBD1 (5 bases). Per the germline V gene, CDR1 is SGHAT and CDR2 is FQNNGV. CDR3 length equals 15 residues. Trimming left V 1 base short and J 7 bases short, with 16 bases between. CDR3 residues: CASSLVTGPSAGYTF. The CDR3 DNA reads as TGTGCCAGCAGCTTAGTTACAGGACCTTCAGCTGGCTACACCTTC. The entire variable domain, with the rest obtained from reference TRBV11-2 and TRBJ1-2, is as follows: EAGVAQSPRYKIIEKRQSVAFWCNPISGHATLYWYQQILGQGPKLLIQFQNNGVVDDSQLPKDRFSAERLKGVDSTLKIQPAKLEDSAVYLCASSLVTGPSAGYTFGSGTRLTVV.